This T cell receptor (beta chain) is from a study of T cell repertoires in cytomegalovirus infection. This clonotype showed up many times. Its specificity is not known. The germline V gene has CDR1 SGHTA and CDR2 FQGNSA. V lost 1 base to trimming and J lost 5 bases; unmatched junction nucleotides: 4. The CDR3 is 14 amino acids. MiXCR was run by TCRdb on the reads, yielding one entry per CDR3 protein. The sample lists about 740,000 distinct CDR3 sequences; 35% to 45% were seen once. Overall study findings and caveats: Identification of carriers of CMV plus the relevant HLA was performed using cumulative public TCR beta family frequency.

V is TRBV7-2 and J is TRBJ2-5; 7 bases agree with TRBD2. The sequencing input was PBMCs. This TCR was sampled from a human donor in good health (CMV status not recorded). Some clones in this sample may be carry-over from other donors' samples. The CDR3, as DNA: TGTGCCAGCAGCTTAGGGCGGGAGAGGGAGACCCAGTACTTC. It codes for CASSLGRERETQYF.